This entry concerns a single TCR beta chain. The antigen is unknown. Looked up from germline, CDR1 is KGHSH and CDR2 is LQKENI. The V gene end was trimmed by 0 bases and the J gene end by 9 bases; junction bases not matched to a gene: 4. This CDR3 has 15 residues. All the people who gave samples were healthy bone marrow donors. The data derive from a study of cytomegalovirus exposure and HLA in healthy donors. The study's findings and limits: Later, an analysis showed that TCR beta chains associated with HLA were more clonally expanded than others that were equally common. Most TCR beta V segments were productive about 87% or about 30% of the time in an earlier analysis.

13 Jbeta primers and 60 Vbeta primers were used for the PCR. Libraries were prepared by immunoSEQ multiplex PCR; TCRdb keeps only in-frame clonotypes and omits some of them. The sample includes around 200,000 clones, around 85% seen only once; the top ten take around 4%. Sequences were obtained from PBMCs. The receptor was derived from a man aged 45-65 years in good health and CMV-seronegative. The rearrangement uses TRBV18 and TRBJ2-1; TRBD2 matches at 11 bases. The CDR3 DNA follows: TGTGCCAGCTCACCACCACTAGCGGGGGTTGGTGAGCAGTTCTTC. Its protein is CASSPPLAGVGEQFF. The variable domain in full, completed from reference TRBV18 and TRBJ2-1, reads NAGVMQNPRHLVRRRGQEARLRCSPMKGHSHVYWYRQLPEEGLKFMVYLQKENIIDESGMPKERFSAEFPKEGPSILRIQQVVRGDSAAYFCASSPPLAGVGEQFFGPGTRLTVL.